The present entry profiles one T cell receptor beta chain with its context. Profiled with immunoSEQ multiplex PCR; TCRdb holds only in-frame clones, not every one. The sample includes more than 100,000 clones, roughly 90% of them seen just once. This CDR3 is built from 16 residues. V was clipped by 3 bases and J by 2 bases; unmatched bases: 5. Germline V CDR1 and CDR2: LNHDA, SQIVND (reference sequence). This record belongs to a study of blood T cell repertoires in COVID-19. This TCR was sampled from a man aged 70-80 years with active COVID-19. The sequenced material came from peripheral blood. The chain recombines TRBV19 with TRBJ2-1, with TRBD1 matching 9 bases. The CDR3 DNA sequence: TGTGCCAGTAGTATTTCAGGGACAGGGACCTACAATGAGCAGTTCTTC. Amino acid sequence: CASSISGTGTYNEQFF.